This TCR beta chain was found in a study of cytomegalovirus exposure and HLA in healthy donors. Study overall: There were some 81 million unique TCRs (from HLA-typed donors) in an early data release.

About this clone itself: The antigen is unknown.

Regarding the study as a whole: Later work associated roughly 15,000 TCR beta sequences with HLA alleles at 0.05 false discovery rate. Some 150 TCR beta chains were listed as cytomegalovirus-associated.

Trimming stripped 0 bases from V and 3 bases from J, with 11 bases between. CDR1 is LNHNV and CDR2 is YYDKDF in the germline V gene (reference sequence). The CDR3 length is 15 residues. The PCR employed 60 Vbeta primers together with 13 Jbeta primers. Clones were sequenced by immunoSEQ multiplex PCR, and TCRdb holds only the in-frame ones, with some missing. The sample lists a few hundred thousand clones, 75% to 80% occurring once. The V gene is TRBV15, the J gene TRBJ1-2; perhaps TRBD1 as D (5 bases). The source is a man between 18 and 35 years old in good health and CMV-seronegative. The sample consisted of PBMCs. The CDR3 DNA sequence: TGTGCCACCAGCAGAGAGACGGGGGATTACTATGGCTACACCTTC. Its translation is CATSRETGDYYGYTF.